The entry below gives a single T cell receptor beta chain sequence along with its context. What it recognizes is unknown. This entry belongs to a study of cytomegalovirus exposure and HLA in healthy donors. It was with 60 Vbeta and 13 Jbeta primers that the PCR ran. Sequenced by immunoSEQ multiplex PCR; TCRdb stores in-frame clones only, minus some. The table has about 160,000 clones, roughly 80% seen once. CDR1 is SGHVS and CDR2 is FQNEAQ in the germline V gene. Trimming took off 5 bases at V and 9 bases at J, with 26 bases between the two ends. The CDR3 has 17 amino acids. Findings and caveats of the study: Most TCR beta V segments were productive about 87% or about 30% of the time in an earlier analysis.

This chain uses TRBV7-8 with TRBJ2-1; possible D gene TRBD2, 5 bases. The clonotype originates from a girl between 2 and 10 years old in good health and CMV-seropositive. The sequenced material came from PBMCs. The chain's CDR3 is CASSRPPGIRGYGEQFF. CDR3 sequence (DNA): TGTGCCAGCAGCCGTCCGCCGGGAATACGAGGGTACGGTGAGCAGTTCTTC.